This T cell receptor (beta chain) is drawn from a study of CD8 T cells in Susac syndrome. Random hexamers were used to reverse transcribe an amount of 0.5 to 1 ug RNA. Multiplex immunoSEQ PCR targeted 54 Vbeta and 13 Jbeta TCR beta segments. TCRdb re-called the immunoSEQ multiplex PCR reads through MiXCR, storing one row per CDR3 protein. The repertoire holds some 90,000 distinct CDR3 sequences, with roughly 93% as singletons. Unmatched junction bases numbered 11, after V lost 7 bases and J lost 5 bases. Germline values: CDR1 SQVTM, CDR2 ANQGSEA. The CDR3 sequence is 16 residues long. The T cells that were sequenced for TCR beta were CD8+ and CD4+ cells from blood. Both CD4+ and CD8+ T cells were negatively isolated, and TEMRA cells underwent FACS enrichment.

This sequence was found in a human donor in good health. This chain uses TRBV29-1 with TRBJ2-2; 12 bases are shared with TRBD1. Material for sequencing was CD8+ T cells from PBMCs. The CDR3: CSANDPGQGATGELFF. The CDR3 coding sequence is TGCAGCGCAAATGATCCGGGACAGGGGGCAACCGGGGAGCTGTTTTTT.